Here is one T cell receptor (beta chain) with its context. CDR3 length: 19 residues. The V segment lost 5 bases and the J segment 2 bases; nucleotides outside the gene matches: 11. Germline V gives CDR1 SGHVS, CDR2 FQNEAQ. The sample originates from a study of spatial heterogeneity in lung cancer. Sample time point: sample taken at primary tumor resection. TCRdb itself ran the 5' RACE reads through MiXCR, one entry per CDR3 protein. The top ten hold roughly two fifths of the sample, which has tens of thousands of distinct CDR3 sequences, about an eighth seen once. The receptor comes from a male donor with early-stage non-small cell lung cancer. The material sequenced was PBMCs, taken at surgery. The gene calls are TRBV7-8 and TRBJ2-3; 15 nucleotides align to TRBD2. As DNA, the CDR3 is TGTGCCAGCAGCAAAGGACTAGCGGGAGGGGTGGTGTTCACAGATACGCAGTATTTT. This gives the protein CASSKGLAGGVVFTDTQYF.